The entry that follows covers one T cell receptor beta chain sequence. Its cognate antigen is unknown. Indicated treatment: about 20 received Ad26.COV2.S at low or high dose, single or two shots; about 5 received placebo; per-sample allocation not given. The study sampled participants on day 63 after the first vaccine or placebo injection. Built on an Ad26 vector, the vaccine expressed Wuhan-strain SARS-CoV-2 spike. V lost 6 bases, J lost 7 bases, and 13 bases lay in between. Per germline, CDR1 MNHEY and CDR2 SMNVEV (reference sequence). The CDR3 runs to 14 residues. This sample is part of a study of Ad26.COV2.S vaccination and SARS-CoV-2 variants. Study results and limitations: Recipients of vaccine and of placebo showed similar breadth of their non-spike TCR repertoires. Vaccine recipients had higher spike-specific TCR breadth than placebo recipients.

Clones were sequenced by immunoSEQ multiplex PCR, and TCRdb holds only the in-frame ones, with some missing. The table has approximately 410,000 clones, around 89% seen once. The chain is built from TRBV27 and TRBJ1-6; D ambiguous. The material was peripheral blood, obtained in a trial of Ad26.COV2.S vaccine versus placebo. The TCR originated in a person between 18 and 65 years old who received the Ad26.COV2.S COVID-19 vaccine or a placebo. CDR3 in DNA: TGTGCCAGCAGGCCAGGACGGGGAAATTCACCCCTCCACTTT. Translation: CASRPGRGNSPLHF.